This T cell receptor (beta chain) was identified in a study of T-cell memory formation after mild COVID-19. Study information: Clusters of TCRs were largely donor specific.

V dropped 0 bases and J dropped 4 bases, with 10 bases sitting between them. The CDR3 has 16 residues. Germline assignment: CDR1 SEHNR and CDR2 FQNEAQ (reference sequence). Constant-segment primers served in 5'RACE that generated TCR alpha and TCR beta cDNA libraries bearing sample barcodes and UMIs. A single record per CDR3 protein comes from TCRdb applying MiXCR to the 5' RACE reads. The sample lists about 180,000 distinct CDR3 sequences, more than 15% occurring once. At least ten counts were recorded for this clonotype. Its antigen remains unknown. Study-wide points: Those CD4+ clones that contracted were mainly in CM and EM (CD8+ ones in EMRA). For second-wave clones that peaked at day 37, SARS-CoV-2 specificity went unverified.

The TCR sequence derives from an adult woman who had mild COVID-19 (a few samples of this study predate the infection). Cell type and time point are not known. The sample was PBMCs or a T cell subset sorted from them (not recorded which). This rearrangement joins TRBV7-9 to TRBJ2-6, with a tentative D call TRBD2 (6 bases). The CDR3 DNA reads as TGTGCCAGCAGCTTAGCGCTCGGGGGAGGGGCCAACGTCCTGACTTTC. Amino acid sequence: CASSLALGGGANVLTF.